Shown below are 3 T cell receptor beta chains from a single sample sequenced in a study of beta chain features in type 1 diabetes (dated 2018 in TCRdb). The paper's findings and limits, for the study overall: In all four CD4+ subsets, TCRB CDR3 length was moderately but significantly shorter in type 1 diabetes patients.

Their target antigens are unknown. The method was the immunoSEQ multiplex PCR assay. All of the isolated RNA was reverse transcribed with the High Capacity cDNA Reverse Transcription Kit, so expressed TCRB transcripts were sequenced. This immuneACCESS table, as held by TCRdb, lists in-frame sequences with V and J called but not all clones. Of the missing ones, under half trace to an unresolved V gene in checked studies; the others have no known cause. The sample yields around 300,000 clones; approximately 16% were counted once. Less than 0.02% of the sample rests with the top ten. Sequenced material: naive CD4+ T cells from blood. The cell subset or site tag for this specimen amounts to: true naive CD4+ T cells. Source of these receptors: a man between 18 and 29 years old with type 1 diabetes.

V is TRBV19 and J is TRBJ2-1; no definite D call. CDR3 length: 11 amino acids. Trimming left V 7 bases short and J 7 bases short, with 8 bases between. Germline V gene sequence: CDR1 LNHDA, CDR2 SQIVND (reference sequence). In nucleotides, the CDR3 is TGTGCCAGTACCCTTATGAATGAGCAGTTCTTC. Its protein is CASTLMNEQFF.

The table lists this clone with a few counts. J is TRBJ2-1 and V is TRBV5-1; 8 bases agree with TRBD2. The germline V gene has CDR1 SGHRS and CDR2 YFSETQ. With 2 bases clipped from V and 7 bases from J, the junction kept 8 bases outside the gene matches. This CDR3 contains 15 residues. This CDR3 is CASSFSIAGKNEQFF. CDR3 nucleotide sequence: TGCGCCAGCAGCTTCTCCATAGCGGGGAAAAATGAGCAGTTCTTC. Supplemented by reference TRBV5-1 and TRBJ2-1, the full variable domain reads KAGVTQTPRYLIKTRGQQVTLSCSPISGHRSVSWYQQTPGQGLQFLFEYFSETQRNKGNFPGRFSGRQFSNSRSEMNVSTLELGDSALYLCASSFSIAGKNEQFFGPGTRLTVL.

This clone was seen more than once but under ten times. This chain uses TRBV11-2 with TRBJ1-1, with a possible D match to TRBD1 (6 bases). The V gene lost 5 bases and the J gene lost 10 bases, with 20 bases spanning the gap. Germline V CDR1 and CDR2: SGHAT, FQNNGV. This CDR3 is built from 14 residues. The CDR3 DNA reads TGTGCCAGCAGCGTCGCTGCGGGGGGGGCTGGAGCTTTCTTT. Its translation is CASSVAAGGAGAFF.